The 10 T cell receptor beta chains reported below all come from one sample, sequenced in a study of blood T cell repertoires in COVID-19. Assay used: immunoSEQ multiplex PCR; TCRdb lists only in-frame clones, some missing. Here the sample spans roughly 66,000 clones, 70% to 85% being singletons. Material: peripheral blood. The receptors shown here come from a man aged 60 to 69 with acute or convalescent COVID-19.

J is TRBJ2-5 and V is TRBV29-1, with TRBD2 as a possible D gene (6 bases). CDR3 size: 12 residues. Germline-derived CDR1 and CDR2 are SQVTM and ANQGSEA. V was pared by 4 bases and J by 4 bases, with 10 bases between. The CDR3 sequence: CSVGGTSETQYF. CDR3 sequence (DNA): TGCAGCGTTGGGGGGACTTCAGAGACCCAGTACTTC.

The gene calls are TRBV19 and TRBJ1-6, with 8 bases matching TRBD1. The ends lost 8 bases at V and 6 bases at J; junction bases unmatched: 6. The CDR3 has 14 amino acids. Germline-derived CDR1 and CDR2 are LNHDA and SQIVND (reference sequence). CDR3 nucleotides: TGTGCCAGTGCCCGTGACAGGGGTAATTCACCCCTCCACTTT. As protein: CASARDRGNSPLHF.

The chain combines TRBV4-1 with TRBJ1-2, with D possibly matching TRBD1 (6 bases). Germline CDR1 and CDR2: MGHRA and YSYEKL. V lost 0 bases and J 4 bases, leaving 9 bases between the germline ends. The CDR3 runs to 14 residues. The CDR3 loop reads CASSQEGQLYGYTF. The CDR3 region has the DNA TGCGCCAGCAGCCAAGAAGGACAGCTCTATGGCTACACCTTC.

The V and J genes are TRBV6-5 and TRBJ2-1, with 7 nucleotides matching TRBD1. Per the germline V gene, CDR1 is MNHEY and CDR2 is SVGAGI. V shed 6 bases, J shed 4 bases, and the junction held 3 bases outside the gene matches. The CDR3 is 13 residues long. CDR3 sequence reads: CASRRQGYNEQFF. As DNA, the CDR3 is TGTGCCAGCAGAAGACAGGGATACAATGAGCAGTTCTTC.

The chain joins TRBV10-1 to TRBJ1-1, with D uncertain. The CDR3 has 15 amino acids. Germline V lookup: CDR1 WNHNN, CDR2 SYGVQD (reference sequence). V was shortened by 0 bases and J by 3 bases, with 11 bases between the two germline ends. The CDR3 loop reads CASSESAGWDTEAFF. The CDR3 region has the DNA TGCGCCAGCAGTGAGTCGGCAGGCTGGGACACTGAAGCTTTCTTT.

The rearrangement uses TRBV7-6 and TRBJ2-7, with D maybe TRBD1 (9 bases). The CDR3 contains 18 residues. Germline V gives CDR1 SGHVS, CDR2 FNYEAQ. The V gene lost 1 base and the J gene lost 4 bases, with 23 bases spanning the gap. CDR3 loop: CASSLGPGGTGTFYEQYF. The CDR3 DNA reads as TGTGCCAGCAGCTTAGGGCCGGGGGGGACAGGGACCTTTTACGAGCAGTACTTC.

The gene calls are TRBV6-5 and TRBJ1-2; 9 bases map to TRBD1. V lost 6 bases to trimming and J lost 8 bases; unmatched junction nucleotides: 10. This CDR3 comprises 14 residues. Germline V gives CDR1 MNHEY, CDR2 SVGAGI. The CDR3 coding sequence is TGTGCCAGCAGGAAACCGGGACAGGGTGGAGGCTACACCTTC. It encodes CASRKPGQGGGYTF.

The V and J genes are TRBV28 and TRBJ2-3, with 7 bases aligning to TRBD2. The V gene's germline CDR1 is MDHEN and CDR2 SYDVKM. The junction had 10 bases not matched to a gene; V was cut back by 0 bases and J by 4 bases. The CDR3 sequence is 17 residues long. Here the CDR3 reads CASSLWGRGDGADTQYF. The DNA of the CDR3 is TGTGCCAGCAGTTTATGGGGACGGGGGGATGGAGCAGATACGCAGTATTTT.

The rearrangement uses TRBV5-8 and TRBJ2-1, with 8 bases lining up with TRBD2. CDR1 and CDR2 (germline): SGHTS, YDEGEE. This CDR3 is built from 15 residues. Trimming at V came to 5 bases and at J to 4 bases, leaving 8 bases not matched to a gene. The CDR3, as DNA: TGTGCCAGCAGTTATCGGGGGGGCACTTACAATGAGCAGTTCTTC. Translation gives CASSYRGGTYNEQFF.

The chain carries TRBV4-3 and TRBJ2-1; 8 positions match TRBD2. Germline CDR1 and CDR2: LGHNA and YSLEER. This CDR3 region has 12 residues. V lost 3 bases and J lost 12; bases outside the gene matches: 4. The DNA for the CDR3 is TGCGCCAGCAGCCACGCTCGGGGGGGGCAGTTCTTC. Its translation: CASSHARGGQFF.